The clone carrying this T cell receptor beta chain was observed a handful of times. Together with a sample-barcoded 5' primer, a J-beta primer mix was included in a second PCR lasting roughly 6 to 12 cycles. TCRdb reprocessed the 5' RACE reads with MiXCR, giving one entry per CDR3 protein. Of under 1,100,000 distinct CDR3 sequences in the sample, around 27% are singletons; the top ten hold approximately 0.75%. Germline-derived CDR1 and CDR2 are SGHTA and FQGNSA. V lost 5 bases and J lost 3, with 14 bases in between. The CDR3 extends over 15 amino acids. This record comes from a study of blood T cells in healthy people across ages. A further study also used this sample, focusing on T cells of mothers and their children.

The clonotype originates from a girl under 10 years old in good health. This chain links TRBV7-2 with TRBJ1-5; D is unresolved. Sequencing was performed on blood. The DNA for the CDR3 is TGTGCCAGCAGCCCAGAGGCCGGGGACAATCAGCCCCAGCATTTT. Its protein is CASSPEAGDNQPQHF.